These 11 T cell receptor beta chains share one sample of origin, sequenced in a study of T cell repertoires in cytomegalovirus infection. TCRdb processed the reads anew with MiXCR; each CDR3 protein has one entry. The repertoire has 110,000 to 150,000 distinct CDR3 sequences, around 32% of them found once; the top ten carry 45% to 60%. No cognate antigen is known for these TCRs. The sequencing here drew on CD8+ T cells from cultured PBMCs, taken from culture after CMV antigen stimulation. These receptors came from a human donor in good health (CMV status not recorded). Some clones in this sample may be carry-over from other donors' samples.

The V gene is TRBV11-2, the J gene TRBJ2-7; 8 bases agree with TRBD1. This CDR3 region has 12 residues. Losses at the gene ends were 6 bases for V and 5 bases for J; bases not matched to a gene: 3. Germline values: CDR1 SGHAT, CDR2 FQNNGV. The CDR3 coding sequence is TGTGCCAGCAGAGCGACAGGGGACGAGCAGTACTTC. Its protein is CASRATGDEQYF. The variable domain in full, with the rest retrieved from reference TRBV11-2 and TRBJ2-7, is EAGVAQSPRYKIIEKRQSVAFWCNPISGHATLYWYQQILGQGPKLLIQFQNNGVVDDSQLPKDRFSAERLKGVDSTLKIQPAKLEDSAVYLCASRATGDEQYFGPGTRLTVT.

Details on this clonotype: A much larger clone is a single base away; this may be a read error. This chain connects TRBV7-6 to TRBJ2-5, with D perhaps being TRBD1 or TRBD2 (5 bases each). The CDR3 contains 17 residues. Per the germline V gene, CDR1 is SGHVS and CDR2 is FNYEAQ. V lost 1 base, J lost 9 bases, and 24 bases lay in between. This CDR3 is CASSLEVSRQIPRAQYF. The CDR3 region has the DNA TGTGCCAGCAGCTTAGAGGTGTCGAGACAGATCCCGAGGGCCCAGTACTTC.

This chain joins TRBV5-4 and TRBJ2-3; no clear D. The germline V and J ends were trimmed by 6 bases and 2 bases, with 10 bases remaining between them. The germline V gene has CDR1 SGHNT and CDR2 YYREEE (reference sequence). This CDR3 comprises 13 residues. The CDR3 reads CASMNSLTDTQYF. The CDR3 DNA reads as TGTGCCAGCATGAACAGTCTCACAGATACGCAGTATTTT. Using reference TRBV5-4 and TRBJ2-3 for the parts outside the CDR3, the full variable domain is ETGVTQSPTHLIKTRGQQVTLRCSSQSGHNTVSWYQQALGQGPQFIFQYYREEENGRGNFPPRFSGLQFPNYSSELNVNALELDDSALYLCASMNSLTDTQYFGPGTRLTVL.

This clonotype was observed a handful of times. This sequence joins TRBV2 and TRBJ1-5, with D tentatively TRBD1 (5 bases). Germline CDR1 is SNHLY and CDR2 is FYNNEI. CDR3 length: 15 amino acids. V was cut by 3 bases and J by 1 base, with 10 bases left in between. CDR3 DNA: TGTGCCAGCAGTGAGGGGCTGCAGAGCAATCAGCCCCAGCATTTT. Translation gives CASSEGLQSNQPQHF.

V gene TRBV12-3 or TRBV12-4 combines with J gene TRBJ1-5; D is ambiguous. The length of the CDR3 is 18 residues. Trimming stripped 0 bases from V and 0 bases from J, with 15 bases between. Here the CDR3 reads CASSLAQVGRYSNQPQHF. The CDR3 coding sequence is TGTGCCAGCAGTTTAGCTCAGGTTGGACGCTATAGCAATCAGCCCCAGCATTTT.

J is TRBJ2-1 and V is TRBV7-6, with D possibly being TRBD2 (6 bases). Between the trimmed V and J ends, which lost 1 base and 2 bases, there was a span of 9 bases. Germline values: CDR1 SGHVS, CDR2 FNYEAQ. The CDR3 loop spans 15 amino acids. CDR3 sequence (DNA): TGTGCCAGCAGCTTAGGCCTAGCGCCCTACAATGAGCAGTTCTTC. As protein: CASSLGLAPYNEQFF.

This chain joins TRBV7-6 and TRBJ1-1, with no clear D. Trimming stripped 7 bases from V and 6 bases from J, with 12 bases between. CDR3 length: 12 residues. Germline-derived CDR1 and CDR2 are SGHVS and FNYEAQ. DNA for the CDR3: TGTGCCAGCAACATGGCCCCTCCTGAAGCTTTCTTT. Protein sequence: CASNMAPPEAFF.

The V gene is TRBV24-1, the J gene TRBJ2-7, with D hard to call. The germline V gene encodes CDR1 KGHDR and CDR2 SFDVKD. Deletions cut 4 bases from V and 2 bases from J, with 2 bases between. The CDR3 is 11 residues long. The DNA of the CDR3 is TGTGCCACCAGTGACGCCTACGAGCAGTACTTC. Translation: CATSDAYEQYF.

The CDR3 reads CASSPRGGTGELFF. The CDR3 bases are TGTGCCAGCAGCCCCCGAGGGGGCACCGGGGAGCTGTTTTTT. The gene calls are TRBV11-3 and TRBJ2-2, with D perhaps TRBD1 (6 bases). V lost 5 bases to trimming and J lost 4 bases, with 11 bases between them. Germline CDR1 and CDR2: SGHNT and YENEEA. The CDR3 runs 14 residues.

V is TRBV10-2 and J is TRBJ2-7; D gene unclear. The CDR3 consists of 14 residues. V lost 9 bases and J lost 6, with 21 bases in between. The germline CDR1 and CDR2 sequences are WSHSY and SAAADI. DNA of the CDR3: TGCGCCAGTCGCGACCTTCGTAGGATGGGCGAGCAGTACTTC. It encodes CASRDLRRMGEQYF.

J is TRBJ2-5 and V is TRBV11-1; D perhaps matches TRBD2 (5 bases). Trimming took off 5 bases at V and 2 bases at J, with 15 bases between the two ends. The CDR3 is 15 amino acids. CDR1 and CDR2 from the germline V gene are SGHAT and FQDESV (reference sequence). The CDR3 coding sequence is TGTGCCAGCAGCCCCCCGAACAGCGGACAAGAGACCCAGTACTTC. Its translation: CASSPPNSGQETQYF.